This TCR beta chain was captured by sequencing in a study of shared clonotypes between healthy human individuals. General study findings and limits: The small donor group covered limited genetic and exposure diversity.

Per the study methods: Filtering of immunoSEQ junctional sequences could not match full-length read filtering. The data were produced by immunoSEQ multiplex PCR, yet TCRdb's version contains in-frame clones alone and is incomplete. D and trimming come from the DNA, and the V and J calls and clone size come from that table. The repertoire includes hundreds of thousands of clones, roughly 80% of them detected once, and 13% sits in the top ten. In the case of this clone: Its specificity is not known.

Trimming at V came to 3 bases and at J to 6 bases, leaving 5 bases not matched to a gene. In germline, CDR1 is KGHSH, CDR2 LQKENI. The CDR3 runs 15 residues. The sequence came from a woman aged 35 to 49 in good health. Some clones in this sample may be carry-over from other donors' samples. This chain connects TRBV18 to TRBJ2-2; 9 bases line up with TRBD1. The sequencing sample was made of PBMCs. The DNA for the CDR3 is TGTGCCAGCTCACCTGGACAGGGGCTGGCCGGGGAGCTGTTTTTT. Amino acid sequence: CASSPGQGLAGELFF.